These 8 T cell receptor beta chains originate from one sample sequenced in a study of identical twins. TCRdb redid the calling of the 5' RACE reads with MiXCR, one entry per CDR3 protein. The table has under 900,000 distinct CDR3 sequences, 18% seen once. Another study also made use of these data, one on T cells expressing NK-cell markers.

The sequenced sample was PBMCs. These TCRs come from a woman between 18 and 29 years old in good health.

This clonotype was observed a few times. The rearrangement uses TRBV12-3 or TRBV12-4 and TRBJ2-3; TRBD1 matches at 9 bases. V was clipped by 4 bases and J by 2 bases; unmatched bases: 16. The CDR3 loop spans 19 amino acids. CDR3 amino acids: CASSSRPGTGFGPTDTQYF. Written as DNA, the CDR3 is TGTGCCAGCAGTTCCCGTCCCGGGACAGGGTTTGGTCCCACAGATACGCAGTATTTT.

The chain links TRBV7-9 to TRBJ1-6; 9 bases fit TRBD1. Looked up from germline, CDR1 is SEHNR and CDR2 is FQNEAQ (reference sequence). Germline trimming cut 3 bases from V and 7 bases from J; bases unmatched to any gene: 4. This CDR3 has 15 residues. CDR3 amino acids: CASSFTGGRNSPLHF. CDR3 nucleotides: TGTGCCAGCAGCTTCACAGGGGGCAGGAATTCACCCCTCCACTTT.

The gene calls are TRBV6-1 and TRBJ1-2, with 7 positions matching TRBD1. This CDR3 has 14 amino acids. Trimming at V came to 7 bases and at J to 4 bases, leaving 9 bases not matched to a gene. Germline CDR1 reads MNHNS; CDR2 reads SASEGT. In DNA form, the CDR3 reads TGTGCCAGCACGGACCAGGGGGACGGCTATGGCTACACCTTC. Amino acid sequence: CASTDQGDGYGYTF.

This clonotype was picked up a small number of times. This chain links TRBV10-3 with TRBJ2-1, with 9 positions matching TRBD2. Germline V gene sequence: CDR1 ENHRY, CDR2 SYGVKD. The J segment lost 7 bases and the V segment lost 8 bases, leaving 3 bases of the junction unmatched. The length of the CDR3 is 12 residues. The chain's CDR3 is CAILAGGNEQFF. Written as DNA, the CDR3 is TGTGCCATCCTGGCGGGAGGGAATGAGCAGTTCTTC.

This clonotype was seen a few times. The V and J genes are TRBV9 and TRBJ2-7; D possibly corresponds to TRBD1 (6 bases). V shed 0 bases and J shed 0 bases, with 10 bases lying between them. The CDR3 covers 15 residues. Germline V CDR1 and CDR2: SGDLS, YYNGEE. The CDR3 spells CASSVVQGSSYEQYF. CDR3 sequence (DNA): TGTGCCAGCAGCGTAGTGCAGGGGAGCTCCTACGAGCAGTACTTC.

This clonotype was seen a few times. The rearrangement joins TRBV6-1 to TRBJ1-6, with D possibly TRBD1 on 5 matching bases. The CDR3 spans 14 residues. CDR1 and CDR2 (germline): MNHNS, SASEGT. V was pared by 1 base and J by 10 bases, with 11 bases between. The CDR3 coding sequence is TGTGCCAGCAGTGAAGGCAGGGAGCACTCACCCCTCCACTTT. Amino acids: CASSEGREHSPLHF.

This clonotype has more than one count but fewer than ten. This sequence joins TRBV7-9 and TRBJ2-7; no reliable D call. Trimming took off 1 base at V and 2 bases at J, with 9 bases between the two ends. Germline loops: CDR1 SEHNR, CDR2 FQNEAQ (reference sequence). This CDR3 has 14 amino acids. The chain's CDR3 is CASSLVSVPYEQYF. In DNA, the CDR3 is TGTGCCAGCAGCTTAGTGAGCGTGCCCTACGAGCAGTACTTC.

This clonotype came up a few times. CDR3 sequence: CATGRSALAGPGELFF. The CDR3 bases are TGTGCCACCGGGAGGAGTGCACTAGCGGGACCCGGGGAGCTGTTTTTT. The chain has TRBV10-3 and TRBJ2-2; 10 bases match TRBD2. From germline, CDR1 is ENHRY and CDR2 SYGVKD. There are 16 residues in the CDR3. The V and J ends lost 10 bases and 6 bases, in that order; junction bases with no gene match: 14.